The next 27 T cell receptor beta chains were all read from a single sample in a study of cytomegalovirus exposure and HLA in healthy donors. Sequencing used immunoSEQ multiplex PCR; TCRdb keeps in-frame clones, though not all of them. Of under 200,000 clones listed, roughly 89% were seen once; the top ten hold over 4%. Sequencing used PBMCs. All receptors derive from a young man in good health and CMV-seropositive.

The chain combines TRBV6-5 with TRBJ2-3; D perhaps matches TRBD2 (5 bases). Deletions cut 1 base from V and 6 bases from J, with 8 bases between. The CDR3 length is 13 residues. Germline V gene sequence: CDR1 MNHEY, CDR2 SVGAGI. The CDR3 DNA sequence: TGTGCCAGCAGTTACTTCGAGGGTGATACGCAGTATTTT. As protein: CASSYFEGDTQYF.

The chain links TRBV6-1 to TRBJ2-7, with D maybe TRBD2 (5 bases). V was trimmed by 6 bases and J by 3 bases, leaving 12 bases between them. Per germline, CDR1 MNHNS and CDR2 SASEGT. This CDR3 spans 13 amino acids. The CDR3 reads CASRLGAHYEQYF. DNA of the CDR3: TGTGCCAGCAGACTAGGTGCGCACTACGAGCAGTACTTC.

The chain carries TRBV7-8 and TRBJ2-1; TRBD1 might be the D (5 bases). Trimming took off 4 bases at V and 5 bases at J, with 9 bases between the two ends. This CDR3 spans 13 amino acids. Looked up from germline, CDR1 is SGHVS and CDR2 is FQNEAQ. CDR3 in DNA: TGTGCCAGCAGCTCCGACAGAAACAATGAGCAGTTCTTC. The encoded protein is CASSSDRNNEQFF.

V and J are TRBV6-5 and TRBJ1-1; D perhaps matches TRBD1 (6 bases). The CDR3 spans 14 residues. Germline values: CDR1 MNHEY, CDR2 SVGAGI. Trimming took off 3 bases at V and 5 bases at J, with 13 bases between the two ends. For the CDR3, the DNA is TGTGCCAGCAGTTATGTGGGGGCCGGGACTGAAGCTTTCTTT. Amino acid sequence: CASSYVGAGTEAFF.

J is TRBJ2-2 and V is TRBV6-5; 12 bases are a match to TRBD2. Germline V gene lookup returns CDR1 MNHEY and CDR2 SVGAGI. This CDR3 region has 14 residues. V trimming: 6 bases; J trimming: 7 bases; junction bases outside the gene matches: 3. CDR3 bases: TGTGCCAGCAGCCTACTAGCGGGGGGCGGGGAGCTGTTTTTT. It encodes CASSLLAGGGELFF.

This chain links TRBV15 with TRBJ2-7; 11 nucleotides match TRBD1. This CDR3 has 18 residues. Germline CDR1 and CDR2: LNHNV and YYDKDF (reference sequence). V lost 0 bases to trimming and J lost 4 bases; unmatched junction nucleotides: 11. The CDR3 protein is CATSREEGGRDRGYEQYF. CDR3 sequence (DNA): TGTGCCACCAGCAGAGAGGAAGGGGGCCGGGACAGGGGGTACGAGCAGTACTTC.

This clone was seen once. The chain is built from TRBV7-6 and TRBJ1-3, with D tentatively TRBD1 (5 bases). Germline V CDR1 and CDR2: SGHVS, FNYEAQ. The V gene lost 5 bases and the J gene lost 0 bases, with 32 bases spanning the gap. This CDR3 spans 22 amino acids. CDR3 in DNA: TGTGCCAGCAGCCCAATGCGGGGGGATTCGCTCGCGCGATTCTTCTCTGGAAACACCATATATTTT. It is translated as CASSPMRGDSLARFFSGNTIYF.

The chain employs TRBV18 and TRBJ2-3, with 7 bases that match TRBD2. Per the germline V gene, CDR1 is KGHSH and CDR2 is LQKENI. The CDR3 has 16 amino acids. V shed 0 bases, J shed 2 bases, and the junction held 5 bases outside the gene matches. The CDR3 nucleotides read TGTGCCAGCTCACCACCTCTAGCGGACTCCACAGATACGCAGTATTTT. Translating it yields CASSPPLADSTDTQYF.

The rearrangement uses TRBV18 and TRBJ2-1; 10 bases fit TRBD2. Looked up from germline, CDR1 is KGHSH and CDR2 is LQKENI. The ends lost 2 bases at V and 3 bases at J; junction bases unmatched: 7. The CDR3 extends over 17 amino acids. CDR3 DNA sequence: TGTGCCAGCTCACCAATGGCTAGCGGGAGTAACTACAATGAGCAGTTCTTC. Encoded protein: CASSPMASGSNYNEQFF.

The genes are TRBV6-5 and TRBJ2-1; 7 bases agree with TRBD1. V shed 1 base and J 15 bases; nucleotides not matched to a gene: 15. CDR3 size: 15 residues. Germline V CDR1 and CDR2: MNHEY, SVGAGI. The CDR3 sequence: CASSYYSDRSQSVFF. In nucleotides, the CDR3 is TGTGCCAGCAGTTACTACTCGGACAGGTCCCAAAGCGTGTTCTTC.

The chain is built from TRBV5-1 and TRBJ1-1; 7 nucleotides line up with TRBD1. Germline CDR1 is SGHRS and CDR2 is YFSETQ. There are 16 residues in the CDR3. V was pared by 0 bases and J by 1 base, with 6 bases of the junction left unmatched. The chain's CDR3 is CASSLGAGGRNTEAFF. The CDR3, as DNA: TGCGCCAGCAGCTTGGGGGCAGGGGGAAGGAACACTGAAGCTTTCTTT. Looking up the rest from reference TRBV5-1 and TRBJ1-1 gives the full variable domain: KAGVTQTPRYLIKTRGQQVTLSCSPISGHRSVSWYQQTPGQGLQFLFEYFSETQRNKGNFPGRFSGRQFSNSRSEMNVSTLELGDSALYLCASSLGAGGRNTEAFFGQGTRLTVV.

CDR3 in DNA: TGTGCCAGCAGCGTAGGCCCTAGCGACTACGAGCAGTACTTC. Amino acids: CASSVGPSDYEQYF. The chain recombines TRBV9 with TRBJ2-7, with TRBD2 as a possible D gene (6 bases). V gave up 0 bases and J gave up 3 bases, with 10 bases separating them. Germline V gene sequence: CDR1 SGDLS, CDR2 YYNGEE. There are 14 residues in the CDR3.

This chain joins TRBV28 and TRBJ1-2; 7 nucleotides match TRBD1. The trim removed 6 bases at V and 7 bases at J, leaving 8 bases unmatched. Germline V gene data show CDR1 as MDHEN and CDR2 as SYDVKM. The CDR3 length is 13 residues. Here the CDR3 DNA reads TGTGCCAGCAGAAGAACAGGGGCCGCTGGCTACACCTTC. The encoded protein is CASRRTGAAGYTF.

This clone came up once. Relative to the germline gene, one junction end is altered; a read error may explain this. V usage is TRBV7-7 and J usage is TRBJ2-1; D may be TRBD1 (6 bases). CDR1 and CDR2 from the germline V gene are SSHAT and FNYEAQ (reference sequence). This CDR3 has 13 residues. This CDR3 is CASSSYRDSEQFF. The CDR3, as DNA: TGTGCTAGCAGCTCTTACAGGGATAGTGAGCAGTTCTTC.

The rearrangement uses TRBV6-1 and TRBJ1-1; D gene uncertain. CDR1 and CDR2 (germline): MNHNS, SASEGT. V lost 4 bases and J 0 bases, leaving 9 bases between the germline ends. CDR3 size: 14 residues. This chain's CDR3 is CASSVVLMNTEAFF. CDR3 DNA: TGTGCCAGCAGTGTAGTCCTAATGAACACTGAAGCTTTCTTT.

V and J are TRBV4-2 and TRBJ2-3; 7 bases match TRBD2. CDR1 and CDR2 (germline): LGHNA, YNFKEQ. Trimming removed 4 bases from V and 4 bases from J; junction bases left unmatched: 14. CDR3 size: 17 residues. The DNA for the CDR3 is TGTGCCAGCAGCCCGGGCCCTAGCGGTGGGGGGGCAGATACGCAGTATTTT. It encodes CASSPGPSGGGADTQYF.

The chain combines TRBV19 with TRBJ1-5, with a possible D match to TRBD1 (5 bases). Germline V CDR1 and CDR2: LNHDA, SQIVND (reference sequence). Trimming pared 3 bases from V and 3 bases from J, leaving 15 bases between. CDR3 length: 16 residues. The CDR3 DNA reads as TGTGCCAGTAGTATCGGAAGACAGAGCCCCAATCAGCCCCAGCATTTT. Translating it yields CASSIGRQSPNQPQHF. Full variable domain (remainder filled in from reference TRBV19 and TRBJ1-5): DGGITQSPKYLFRKEGQNVTLSCEQNLNHDAMYWYRQDPGQGLRLIYYSQIVNDFQKGDIAEGYSVSREKKESFPLTVTSAQKNPTAFYLCASSIGRQSPNQPQHFGDGTRLSIL.

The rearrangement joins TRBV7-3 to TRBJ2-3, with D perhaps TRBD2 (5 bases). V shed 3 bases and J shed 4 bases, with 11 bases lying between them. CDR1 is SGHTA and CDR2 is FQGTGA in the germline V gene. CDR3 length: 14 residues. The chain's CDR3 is CASSLDSTPDTQYF. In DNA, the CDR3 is TGTGCCAGCAGCTTGGACTCAACCCCAGATACGCAGTATTTT.

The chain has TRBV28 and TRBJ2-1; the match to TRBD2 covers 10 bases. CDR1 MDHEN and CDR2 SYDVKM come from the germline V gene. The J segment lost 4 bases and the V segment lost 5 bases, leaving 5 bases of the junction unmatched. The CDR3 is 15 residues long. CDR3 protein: CASSTTSGAYNEQFF. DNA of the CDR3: TGTGCCAGCAGTACAACTAGCGGGGCGTACAATGAGCAGTTCTTC.

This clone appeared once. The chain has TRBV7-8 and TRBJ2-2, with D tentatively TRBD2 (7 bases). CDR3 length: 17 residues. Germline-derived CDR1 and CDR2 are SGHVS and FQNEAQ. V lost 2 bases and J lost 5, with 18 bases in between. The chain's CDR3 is CASSLLSGKGGTGELFF. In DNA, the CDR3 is TGTGCCAGCAGCTTATTAAGCGGGAAGGGGGGTACCGGGGAGCTGTTTTTT.

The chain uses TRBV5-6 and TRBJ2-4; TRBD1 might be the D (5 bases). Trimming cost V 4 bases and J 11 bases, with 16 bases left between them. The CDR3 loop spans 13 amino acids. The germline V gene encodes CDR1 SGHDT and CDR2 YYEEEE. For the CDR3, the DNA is TGTGCCAGCAGCCGCGTAAGGACAAGGGTTCAGTACTTC. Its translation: CASSRVRTRVQYF.

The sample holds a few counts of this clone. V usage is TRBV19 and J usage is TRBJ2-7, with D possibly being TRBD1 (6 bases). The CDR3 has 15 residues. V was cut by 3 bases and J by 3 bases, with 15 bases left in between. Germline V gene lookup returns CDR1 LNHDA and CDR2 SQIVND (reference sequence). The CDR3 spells CASSIGQTVVYEQYF. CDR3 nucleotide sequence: TGTGCCAGTAGTATTGGACAGACTGTCGTCTACGAGCAGTACTTC.

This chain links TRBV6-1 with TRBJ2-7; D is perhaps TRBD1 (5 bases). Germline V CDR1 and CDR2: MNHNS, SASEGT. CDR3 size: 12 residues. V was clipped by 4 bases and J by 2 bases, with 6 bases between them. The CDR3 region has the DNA TGTGCCAGCAGTGGACAGACCTACGAGCAGTACTTC. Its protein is CASSGQTYEQYF.

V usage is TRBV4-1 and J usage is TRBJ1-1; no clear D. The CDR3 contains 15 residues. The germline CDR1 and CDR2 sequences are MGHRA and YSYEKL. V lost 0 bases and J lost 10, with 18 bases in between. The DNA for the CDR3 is TGCGCCAGCAGCCAAGACTCCAACGGGAGGTCGGGAGCTTTCTTT. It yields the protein CASSQDSNGRSGAFF.

The CDR3 DNA is TGCAGCGTCACCGGACAAGGGGGGCAACTAGCGGGAGGGCCAGTGCTTGAAGAGACCCAGTACTTC. Its translation: CSVTGQGGQLAGGPVLEETQYF. The V and J genes are TRBV29-1 and TRBJ2-5; 13 positions agree with TRBD2. Germline lookup yields CDR1 SQVTM and CDR2 ANQGSEA. CDR3 length: 22 residues. J gave up 3 bases and V 6 bases, and 28 bases lay outside the gene matches.

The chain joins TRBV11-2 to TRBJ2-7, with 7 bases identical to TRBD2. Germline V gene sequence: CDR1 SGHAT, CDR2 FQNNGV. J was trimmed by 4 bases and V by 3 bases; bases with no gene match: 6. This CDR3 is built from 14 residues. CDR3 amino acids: CASSLGGSIYEQYF. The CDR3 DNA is TGTGCCAGCAGCTTGGGCGGGAGCATATACGAGCAGTACTTC.

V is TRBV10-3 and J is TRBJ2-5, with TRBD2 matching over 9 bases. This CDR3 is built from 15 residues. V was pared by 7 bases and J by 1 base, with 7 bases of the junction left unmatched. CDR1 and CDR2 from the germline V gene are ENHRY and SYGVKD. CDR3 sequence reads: CAIKRTSAVQETQYF. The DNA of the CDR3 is TGTGCCATCAAAAGGACTAGCGCCGTCCAAGAGACCCAGTACTTC.